This record looks at one T cell receptor (beta chain) sequence and its context. Its antigen is still unknown. Base quality data are lacking; no much larger clone is found one base away. These data come from a study of blood T cell repertoires in COVID-19 (dated by TCRdb to about 2020). In the study overall: The collaborator samples originated in the United States, Italy and Spain and spanned the acute and convalescent phases of COVID-19. Subjects who had been exposed to COVID-19, were actively infected with it, or had recovered from it provided the deeply sampled blood TCRbeta repertoires that made up the dataset. The repertoires were made available in a free public database intended to serve as a resource for research on the immune response to SARS-CoV-2. Sample metadata almost always included a de-identified subject ID, COVID-19 status, age in years and sex. Where available, HLA class I and class II types were obtained from metadata supplied by the sample provider rather than from assay-based typing. The material from the prospective study consisted of cDNA or gDNA derived from T cells, B-cell-depleted T cells, or PBMCs. The samples were drawn from two sources: the first 160 participants of the ongoing ImmuneRACE study, and about 1,300 subjects contributed by 6 global collaborators.

The immunoSEQ Assay, a bias-controlled multiplex PCR, was used to amplify TCRbeta CDR3 regions from genomic DNA. The original pipeline was this. The number of nucleated cells in each sample was estimated from the amplification of reference gene primers within the assay. To quantify the absolute abundance of each unique TCRbeta CDR3 rearrangement, sequence reads were collapsed and filtered. Productive Simpson clonality was computed per sample as the square root of Simpson's diversity index over productive rearrangements. TCRdb retrieved this table from immuneACCESS and kept in-frame rearrangements only. Not all clones are present; in checked studies, unresolved V genes account for under half, and no reason is known for the remainder. The D gene and trimming were derived from the DNA, and the V and J assignments and clone size from that table. The sample profile shows approximately 160,000 clones; approximately 80% of them were found once. The ten top clones hold approximately 6% of the sample.

Points the paper makes about the study in general: The amount of clinical and demographic metadata varied by source and participant and was provided uncurated.

CDR1 and CDR2 were assigned from the germline V gene (reference sequence) as GTSNPN and SVGIG. V lost 3 bases and J lost 3 bases; the stretch between them is 14 bases long. The CDR3 goes from the cysteine to the phenylalanine over 14 residues. Of all the DNA, just the CDR3 is kept, 42 bases in frame from base 1. In the prospective study, participants were about 18 to 95 years old, resided in about 25 geographic areas of the United States, and were enrolled through a virtual design. Cohort assignment in the prospective study relied on participant-reported clinical history from a screening survey and a study questionnaire. Recovered participants in ImmuneRACE Cohort 3 were defined as having two consecutive negative NP/OP PCR tests, clearance from a healthcare professional, or resolution of symptoms. Mobile phlebotomists in the prospective study collected whole blood, serum and a nasopharyngeal or oropharyngeal swab from every participant. Additional blood draws and questionnaires over a 2-month period could optionally be provided by prospective study participants. Prospective study blood samples were shipped either frozen or at room temperature before DNA extraction.

The TCR was taken from a middle-aged man who had recovered from COVID-19. Sequencing was done on a sample of PBMCs or T cells enriched from blood (not recorded which). The chain was built from TRBV30 and TRBJ2-5, and the D gene may be TRBD1, 5 bases matching. The CDR3 protein: CAWSASRAEETQYF. DNA sequence: TGTGCCTGGAGCGCCTCCAGGGCCGAAGAGACCCAGTACTTC.